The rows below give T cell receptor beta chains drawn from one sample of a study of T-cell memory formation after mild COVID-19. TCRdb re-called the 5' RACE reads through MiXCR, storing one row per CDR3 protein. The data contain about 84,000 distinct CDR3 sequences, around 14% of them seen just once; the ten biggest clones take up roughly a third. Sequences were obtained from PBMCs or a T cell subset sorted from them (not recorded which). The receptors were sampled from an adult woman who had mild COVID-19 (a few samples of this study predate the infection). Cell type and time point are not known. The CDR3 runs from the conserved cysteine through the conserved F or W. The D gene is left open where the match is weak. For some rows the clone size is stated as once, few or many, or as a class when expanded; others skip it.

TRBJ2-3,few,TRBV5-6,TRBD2,CASSSRTSGITDTQYF,TGTGCCAGCAGCTCTAGGACTAGCGGGATAACAGATACGCAGTATTTT
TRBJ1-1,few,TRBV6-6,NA,CASRIDSEAFF,TGTGCCAGCAGAATCGACAGTGAAGCTTTCTTT
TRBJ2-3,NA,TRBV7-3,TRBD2,CASSLIGGVDTQYF,TGTGCCAGCAGCTTAATCGGGGGGGTAGATACGCAGTATTTT
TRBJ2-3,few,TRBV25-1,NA,CASSWINTDTQYF,TGTGCCAGCAGTTGGATTAACACAGATACGCAGTATTTT
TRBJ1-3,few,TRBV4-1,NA,CASSQEAGADTIYF,TGCGCCAGCAGCCAAGAAGCAGGGGCGGACACCATATATTTT
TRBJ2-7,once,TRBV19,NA,CASSIAPGVNSYEQYF,TGTGCCAGTAGTATAGCCCCAGGGGTAAACTCCTACGAGCAGTACTTC
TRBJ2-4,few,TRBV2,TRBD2,CASSELAGGPAKNIQYF,TGTGCCAGCAGTGAACTAGCGGGAGGGCCGGCCAAAAACATTCAGTACTTC
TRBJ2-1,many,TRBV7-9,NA,CASSPRSDEQFF,TGTGCCAGCAGCCCCCGGAGTGATGAGCAGTTCTTC
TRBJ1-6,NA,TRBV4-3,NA,CASSQDWGGQKVSSPLHF,TGCGCCAGCAGCCAAGATTGGGGTGGACAGAAAGTTTCTTCACCCCTCCACTTT
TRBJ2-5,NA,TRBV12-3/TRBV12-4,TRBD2,CASSPGLAGMETQYF,TGTGCCAGCAGCCCGGGACTAGCGGGAATGGAGACCCAGTACTTC
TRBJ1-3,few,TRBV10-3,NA,CAISEDRLSGNTIYF,TGTGCCATCAGTGAGGACAGGCTTTCTGGAAACACCATATATTTT
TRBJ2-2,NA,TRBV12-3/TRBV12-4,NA,CASTNTGELFF,TGTGCCAGCACCAACACCGGGGAGCTGTTTTTT
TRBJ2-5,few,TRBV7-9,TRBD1,CASSWDSEQETQYF,TGTGCCAGCAGCTGGGACAGTGAGCAAGAGACCCAGTACTTC
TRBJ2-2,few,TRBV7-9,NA,CASAPTGTANTGELFF,TGTGCCAGCGCGCCAACGGGTACAGCGAACACCGGGGAGCTGTTTTTT
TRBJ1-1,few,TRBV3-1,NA,CASSQYTGFSTEAFF,TGTGCCAGCAGCCAGTACACAGGGTTCAGCACTGAAGCTTTCTTT
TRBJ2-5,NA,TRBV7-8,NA,CASSLPPGFGETQYF,TGTGCCAGCAGCTTACCGCCCGGGTTCGGAGAGACCCAGTACTTC
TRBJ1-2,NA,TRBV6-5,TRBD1,CASSDRDRGIYGYTF,TGTGCCAGCAGTGACCGGGACAGGGGGATTTATGGCTACACCTTC
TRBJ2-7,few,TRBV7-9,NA,CASSPNALVLAYEQYF,TGTGCCAGCAGCCCTAACGCGCTGGTACTTGCCTACGAGCAGTACTTC
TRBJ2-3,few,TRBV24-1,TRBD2,CATSDFRLAGDTDTQYF,TGTGCCACCAGTGATTTCCGACTAGCGGGGGACACAGATACGCAGTATTTT
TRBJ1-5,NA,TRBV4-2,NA,CASSLNREQPQHF,TGTGCCAGCAGCCTCAACAGGGAACAGCCCCAGCATTTT
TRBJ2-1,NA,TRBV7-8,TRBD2,CASSNSGGLNEQFF,TGTGCCAGCAGCAATTCGGGGGGGCTCAATGAGCAGTTCTTC
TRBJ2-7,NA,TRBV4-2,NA,CASSQDDSYEQYF,TGTGCCAGCAGCCAGGATGATTCCTACGAGCAGTACTTC
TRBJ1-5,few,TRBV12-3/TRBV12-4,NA,CASTATAYVSQPQHF,TGTGCCAGCACCGCGACCGCGTACGTGTCTCAGCCCCAGCATTTT
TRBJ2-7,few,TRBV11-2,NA,CASSLDAWGPSYEQYF,TGTGCCAGCAGCTTAGATGCGTGGGGACCCTCCTACGAGCAGTACTTC
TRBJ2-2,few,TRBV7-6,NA,CASSPTGNTGELFF,TGTGCCAGCAGCCCCACAGGGAACACCGGGGAGCTGTTTTTT
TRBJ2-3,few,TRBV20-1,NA,CSAAGTEVTDTQYF,TGCAGTGCTGCCGGGACGGAGGTGACAGATACGCAGTATTTT
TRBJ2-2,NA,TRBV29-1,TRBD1,CSVDTGTVTGELFF,TGCAGCGTTGATACCGGGACAGTGACCGGGGAGCTGTTTTTT
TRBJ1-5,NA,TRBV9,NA,CASSRSGNQPQHF,TGTGCCAGCAGCCGTTCGGGAAATCAGCCCCAGCATTTT
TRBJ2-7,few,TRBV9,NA,CASSEGLGTSYEQYF,TGTGCCAGCAGTGAGGGTCTAGGGACATCCTACGAGCAGTACTTC
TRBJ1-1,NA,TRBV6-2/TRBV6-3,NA,CASSYSQGNEAFF,TGTGCCAGCAGTTACTCGCAAGGGAATGAAGCTTTCTTT
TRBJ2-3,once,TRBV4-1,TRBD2,CASSPLVGGTTDTQYF,TGCGCCAGCAGCCCTTTGGTGGGGGGGACCACAGATACGCAGTATTTT
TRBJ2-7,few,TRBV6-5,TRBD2,CASSYSGGTQTYEQYF,TGTGCCAGCAGTTACTCGGGAGGGACCCAAACCTACGAGCAGTACTTC
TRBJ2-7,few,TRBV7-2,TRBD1,CASSPRGRIEQYF,TGTGCCAGCAGCCCCAGGGGGCGCATCGAGCAGTACTTC
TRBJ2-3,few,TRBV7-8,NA,CASSTQTSPPDTQYF,TGTGCCAGCAGCACACAGACTAGTCCCCCAGATACGCAGTATTTT
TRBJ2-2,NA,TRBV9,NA,CASSHGPGELFF,TGTGCCAGCAGCCACGGGCCCGGGGAGCTGTTTTTT
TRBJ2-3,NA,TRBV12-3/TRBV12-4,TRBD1,CASSSPGTGLFGTDTQYF,TGTGCCAGCAGTTCCCCCGGGACAGGGTTGTTCGGCACAGATACGCAGTATTTT
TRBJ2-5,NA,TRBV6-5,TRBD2,CASSYLSGEYQETQYF,TGTGCCAGCAGTTACCTTAGCGGGGAGTACCAAGAGACCCAGTACTTC
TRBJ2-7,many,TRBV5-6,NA,CASSSTRQARYEQYF,TGTGCCAGCAGCTCCACAAGACAGGCTCGCTACGAGCAGTACTTC
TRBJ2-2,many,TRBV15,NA,CATSGTPSAGELFF,TGTGCCACCTCCGGGACTCCAAGCGCCGGGGAGCTGTTTTTT
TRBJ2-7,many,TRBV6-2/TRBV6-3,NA,CASTPAPRTASSYEQYF,TGTGCCAGCACTCCAGCCCCCCGGACAGCGAGCTCCTACGAGCAGTACTTC
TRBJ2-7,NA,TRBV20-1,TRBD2,CSAIYFSTSLSYEQYF,TGCAGTGCTATCTATTTCTCGACTAGCCTCTCTTACGAGCAGTACTTC
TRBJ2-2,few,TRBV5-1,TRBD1,CASSPGQGAHGELFF,TGCGCCAGCAGCCCCGGACAGGGGGCTCACGGGGAGCTGTTTTTT
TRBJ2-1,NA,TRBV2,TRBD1,CASRDRESSYNEQFF,TGTGCCAGCAGGGACAGGGAGAGCTCCTACAATGAGCAGTTCTTC
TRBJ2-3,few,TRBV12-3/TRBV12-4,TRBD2,CASSLKSGGPPSTDTQYF,TGTGCCAGCAGTTTGAAAAGCGGGGGACCCCCTAGCACAGATACGCAGTATTTT
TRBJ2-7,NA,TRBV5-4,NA,CASSQGTVYEQYF,TGTGCCAGCAGCCAGGGGACGGTATACGAGCAGTACTTC